The T cell receptor (beta chain) under discussion was sequenced for a study of T-cell memory formation after mild COVID-19. Study details: Largely donor-specific sequence clusters came from a couple of donors.

General study findings and limits: CD4/CD8 balance characterized clones contracting day 15 to 85, and CD4+ skew characterized later expanders. The second-wave clones peaking on day 37 were not confirmed as SARS-CoV-2-specific.

Each CDR3 protein is one row after TCRdb ran MiXCR on the 5' RACE reads. This table holds about 160,000 distinct CDR3 sequences, roughly 30% found once. This clonotype was detected a few times. The antigen remains unidentified. The germline CDR1 and CDR2 sequences are LGHDT and YNNKEL (reference sequence). Germline trimming cut 1 base from V and 3 bases from J; bases unmatched to any gene: 15. The CDR3 has 18 amino acids. The J gene is TRBJ2-7, the V gene TRBV3-1; 7 bases fit TRBD2. The TCR originated in an adult woman who had mild COVID-19 (a few samples of this study predate the infection). Cell type and time point are not known. Sample: PBMCs or a T cell subset sorted from them (not recorded which). The DNA of the CDR3 is TGTGCCAGCAGCCAAGGGTCTCCCCTAGCGGAGGTACTCTACGAGCAGTACTTC. It is translated as CASSQGSPLAEVLYEQYF.